The next 12 T cell receptor beta chains were all read from a single sample in a study of cytomegalovirus exposure and HLA in healthy donors. 13 Jbeta primers and 60 Vbeta primers were used for the PCR. Profiled with immunoSEQ multiplex PCR; TCRdb holds only in-frame clones, not every one. The sample includes around 170,000 clones, 76% of them seen just once. Specimen: PBMCs. These receptors all stem from a woman aged 30 to 39 in good health and CMV-seropositive.

This CDR3 is CASSLKGLGGTDTQYF. The CDR3 coding sequence is TGTGCCAGCAGTTTAAAGGGGTTAGGGGGCACAGATACGCAGTATTTT. V is TRBV27 and J is TRBJ2-3; TRBD1 is a possible D gene (5 bases). The CDR3 runs 16 residues. Germline CDR1 is MNHEY and CDR2 is SMNVEV (reference sequence). With 2 bases removed from V and 1 base from J, the gap between germline ends came to 13 bases.

The rearrangement uses TRBV19 and TRBJ1-4, with unresolved D. This CDR3 region has 14 residues. The germline V gene has CDR1 LNHDA and CDR2 SQIVND (reference sequence). The V gene lost 2 bases and the J gene lost 0 bases, with 4 bases spanning the gap. The CDR3 region is CASSITPTNEKLFF. In DNA form, the CDR3 reads TGTGCCAGTAGTATAACACCAACTAATGAAAAACTGTTTTTT.

The chain employs TRBV5-1 and TRBJ1-1; TRBD1 aligns across 8 bases. The CDR3 runs 16 residues. The germline V gene encodes CDR1 SGHRS and CDR2 YFSETQ. Trimming took 2 bases from V and 3 from J; bases not matched to a gene: 9. CDR3 nucleotides: TGCGCCAGCAGCTTCACTTGGACAGGGAGGGACACTGAAGCTTTCTTT. Protein sequence: CASSFTWTGRDTEAFF. The full variable domain, with the rest looked up from reference TRBV5-1 and TRBJ1-1, is KAGVTQTPRYLIKTRGQQVTLSCSPISGHRSVSWYQQTPGQGLQFLFEYFSETQRNKGNFPGRFSGRQFSNSRSEMNVSTLELGDSALYLCASSFTWTGRDTEAFFGQGTRLTVV.

This clone was seen once. The chain combines TRBV6-7 with TRBJ1-2, with a tentative D call TRBD1 (5 bases). TRBV6-7 is treated as an ORF (open reading frame) with a function not yet certain. The CDR3 is 16 amino acids. The V gene lost 8 bases and the J gene lost 0 bases, with 19 bases spanning the gap. CDR3 sequence reads: CASHPTDKHPNYGYTF. The DNA of the CDR3 is TGTGCCAGCCATCCGACAGATAAACACCCTAACTATGGCTACACCTTC.

In this sample, this clone turned up a few times. V gene TRBV6-5 combines with J gene TRBJ2-7, with 7 bases that match TRBD1. Germline V gene data show CDR1 as MNHEY and CDR2 as SVGAGI. After removal of 5 bases from V and 4 bases from J, the junction contained 11 bases not matched to a gene. The CDR3 covers 15 residues. The CDR3 reads CASSRPAQGPYEQYF. CDR3 nucleotides: TGTGCCAGCAGTCGGCCGGCACAGGGGCCTTACGAGCAGTACTTC.

The chain has TRBV4-2 and TRBJ1-3, with D perhaps matching TRBD1 (5 bases). Germline CDR1 and CDR2: LGHNA and YNFKEQ. The V gene lost 4 bases and the J gene lost 4 bases, with 11 bases spanning the gap. The length of the CDR3 is 14 residues. CDR3 loop: CASSPTRVGNTIYF. The CDR3 nucleotides are TGTGCCAGCAGCCCAACCAGGGTGGGAAACACCATATATTTT.

This rearrangement joins TRBV6-5 to TRBJ1-6, with 11 bases that match TRBD1. Germline loops: CDR1 MNHEY, CDR2 SVGAGI. The V gene end was trimmed by 6 bases and the J gene end by 11 bases; junction bases not matched to a gene: 9. CDR3 size: 15 residues. The CDR3 DNA is TGTGCCAGCAGCCTCCTGGACAGGGGGCATGCACCCCTCCACTTT. Protein product: CASSLLDRGHAPLHF.

The chain employs TRBV5-4 and TRBJ1-4; D might be TRBD1 (5 bases). V was pared by 4 bases and J by 8 bases, with 12 bases between. The CDR3 extends over 13 amino acids. Germline assignment: CDR1 SGHNT and CDR2 YYREEE (reference sequence). The CDR3 bases are TGTGCCAGCAGCCGGTACGGGGGGGAAAAACTGTTTTTT. Protein: CASSRYGGEKLFF.

The V call is TRBV10-2, the J call TRBJ2-1; D unclear. The germline V gene encodes CDR1 WSHSY and CDR2 SAAADI. The CDR3 length is 11 residues. Trimming removed 8 bases at V and 4 bases at J, with 6 bases between. CDR3 nucleotides: TGCGCCAGCTCCGGTTACAATGAGCAGTTCTTC. Its protein product is CASSGYNEQFF.

The chain couples TRBV7-6 to TRBJ2-1, with 11 bases aligning to TRBD1. V shed 5 bases, J shed 3 bases, and the junction held 6 bases outside the gene matches. The CDR3 contains 16 residues. Germline CDR1 reads SGHVS; CDR2 reads FNYEAQ. In nucleotides, the CDR3 is TGTGCCAGCAGCCGAACCGGGACAGGGGGCTACAATGAGCAGTTCTTC. This encodes CASSRTGTGGYNEQFF.

Comments on this clone: Relative to the germline gene, one junction end is altered; a read error may explain this. The gene calls are TRBV4-2 and TRBJ2-1; 11 bases are a match to TRBD2. From germline, CDR1 is LGHNA and CDR2 YNFKEQ. The CDR3 runs 16 residues. For the CDR3, the DNA is TGTGCCGGCAGCCAAGGACGTCTAGCGGGGGGAGATGAGCAGTTCTTC. Its protein is CAGSQGRLAGGDEQFF.

The V and J genes are TRBV5-4 and TRBJ2-3, with 9 bases aligning to TRBD2. This CDR3 has 19 amino acids. The germline V gene has CDR1 SGHNT and CDR2 YYREEE (reference sequence). Losses at the gene ends were 0 bases for V and 2 bases for J; bases not matched to a gene: 13. Here the CDR3 DNA reads TGTGCCAGCAGCTTGGTGGGGGACTTAGCGGGGGTTCACACAGATACGCAGTATTTT. The encoded protein is CASSLVGDLAGVHTDTQYF. The complete variable domain, with remaining parts taken from reference TRBV5-4 and TRBJ2-3, reads ETGVTQSPTHLIKTRGQQVTLRCSSQSGHNTVSWYQQALGQGPQFIFQYYREEENGRGNFPPRFSGLQFPNYSSELNVNALELDDSALYLCASSLVGDLAGVHTDTQYFGPGTRLTVL.